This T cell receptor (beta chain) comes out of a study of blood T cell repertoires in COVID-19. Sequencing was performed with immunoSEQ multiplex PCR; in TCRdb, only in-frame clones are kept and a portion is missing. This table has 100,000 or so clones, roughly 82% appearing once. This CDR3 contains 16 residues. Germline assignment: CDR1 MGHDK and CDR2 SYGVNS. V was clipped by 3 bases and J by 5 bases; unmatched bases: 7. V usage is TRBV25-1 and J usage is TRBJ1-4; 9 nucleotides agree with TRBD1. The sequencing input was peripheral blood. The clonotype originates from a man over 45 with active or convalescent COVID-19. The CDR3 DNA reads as TGTGCCAGCAGTGATCAGACAGGGGGTATGAATGAAAAACTGTTTTTT. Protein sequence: CASSDQTGGMNEKLFF.